This T cell receptor (beta chain) was recovered during a study of blood T cell repertoires in COVID-19. Study at large: Donors in the United States, Italy and Spain gave samples during acute or convalescent COVID-19. PBMCs, B-cell-depleted T cells, or T cells provided the cDNA or gDNA that made up the material.

Under the authors' procedure: Estimation of nucleated cell counts was performed using reference gene primer amplification. Sequencing used immunoSEQ multiplex PCR; TCRdb keeps in-frame clones, though not all of them. V and J calls and clone size are those listed in that table; D and trimming were worked out from the DNA. This sample yields 230,000 or so clones, of which roughly 80% are seen a single time; around 7% belongs to the top ten. Seattle's cohort entered during active infection and was followed longitudinally. This sequence originates from an elderly woman with COVID-19, enrolled during active disease. Sequenced input: peripheral blood.

For the CDR3, the DNA is TGTGCCAGCAGCCCGGAGGGGGCGGCTAGGGGGACAGATACGCAGTATTTT. It translates to CASSPEGAARGTDTQYF. This chain joins TRBV11-2 and TRBJ2-3; maybe TRBD1 (7 bases). This CDR3 is 17 amino acids long. CDR1 is SGHAT, CDR2 FQNNGV, per germline. Trimming removed 5 bases from V and 3 bases from J, with 21 bases in between.